These T cell receptor beta chains were read from a single sample in a study of T cell repertoires in cytomegalovirus infection. These TCRs' antigens remain unknown. Using its own MiXCR run on the reads, TCRdb lists one record per CDR3 protein. The data contain about 110,000 distinct CDR3 sequences, approximately 45% of them singletons. Here the sequenced sample was CD8+ T cells from cultured PBMCs, taken from culture after CMV antigen stimulation. These TCRs come from a human donor in good health (CMV status not recorded). Some clones in this sample may be carry-over from other donors' samples. The CDR3 runs from the conserved cysteine through the conserved F or W. D genes are given only for firm matches. Part of the rows lack a size; the others show once, few, many or a class for expanded clones.

j_call | d_call | v_call | cdr3_length | clone_size | cdr3_aa | cdr3_nt
TRBJ1-1 | - | TRBV5-4 | 13 | - | CASSTTENTEAFF | TGTGCCAGCAGCACTACTGAAAACACTGAAGCTTTCTTT
TRBJ2-7 | TRBD1 | TRBV7-9 | 17 | few | CASSSLGQGQPLYEQYF | TGTGCCAGCAGCTCACTCGGACAGGGGCAACCTCTCTACGAGCAGTACTTC
TRBJ2-7 | - | TRBV6-6 | 15 | - | CASSYSNSGSYEQYF | TGTGCCAGCAGTTACTCGAATAGTGGATCCTACGAGCAGTACTTC
TRBJ1-4 | - | TRBV7-9 | 11 | - | CASSSGLTVFF | TGTGCCAGCAGCAGCGGACTTACTGTGTTTTTT
TRBJ2-1 | TRBD2 | TRBV11-2 | 15 | - | CASSSTSGGALEQFF | TGTGCCAGCAGCTCCACTAGCGGGGGGGCCCTTGAGCAGTTCTTC
TRBJ2-7 | - | TRBV9 | 14 | - | CASSITGLSYEQYF | TGTGCCAGCAGCATTACGGGCCTCTCCTACGAGCAGTACTTC
TRBJ1-1 | - | TRBV2 | 16 | - | CASTTGQGSMNTEAFF | TGTGCCAGCACTACGGGTCAGGGGTCAATGAACACTGAAGCTTTCTTT
TRBJ2-3 | TRBD2 | TRBV7-3 | 17 | - | CASSLSASGVGTDTQYF | TGTGCCAGCAGCTTATCGGCTAGCGGGGTGGGCACAGATACGCAGTATTTT
TRBJ2-1 | TRBD2 | TRBV4-1 | 17 | - | CASSQEWRGDSYNEQFF | TGCGCCAGCAGCCAAGAGTGGCGGGGGGATTCCTACAATGAGCAGTTCTTC
TRBJ2-7 | TRBD1 | TRBV7-2 | 16 | many | CASRGIGTETPYEQYF | TGTGCCAGCAGGGGAATAGGGACAGAGACTCCCTACGAGCAGTACTTC
TRBJ2-3 | TRBD1 | TRBV27 | 17 | few | CASSRETGAFPTDTQYF | TGTGCCAGCAGCCGTGAGACAGGGGCCTTTCCCACAGATACGCAGTATTTT
TRBJ1-1 | - | TRBV7-4 | 14 | - | CASSLDLMFTEAFF | TGTGCCAGCAGCTTAGACCTTATGTTCACTGAAGCTTTCTTT
TRBJ1-5 | - | TRBV19 | 13 | - | CASSAQGYQPQHF | TGTGCCAGTAGTGCACAGGGATACCAGCCCCAGCATTTT
TRBJ2-5 | - | TRBV20-1 | 15 | - | CSAGVLFGLRETQYF | TGCAGTGCTGGCGTTTTATTCGGGCTGAGGGAGACCCAGTACTTC
TRBJ2-2 | TRBD1 | TRBV7-6 | 16 | - | CASSSGQVGATGELFF | TGTGCCAGCAGCTCGGGACAGGTGGGAGCAACCGGGGAGCTGTTTTTT
TRBJ1-2 | - | TRBV12-3/TRBV12-4 | 13 | few | CASSFSVSAGYTF | TGTGCCAGCAGTTTTTCAGTTTCGGCTGGCTACACCTTC
TRBJ2-7 | - | TRBV12-3/TRBV12-4 | 13 | few | CASSLLQGYEQYF | TGTGCCAGCAGTTTACTACAGGGTTACGAGCAGTACTTC
TRBJ1-2 | TRBD1 | TRBV27 | 15 | - | CASSTSGGSHYGYTF | TGTGCCAGCAGTACCTCAGGGGGCTCTCACTATGGCTACACCTTC
TRBJ2-5 | TRBD2 | TRBV7-9 | 12 | - | CATSGTSGTQYF | TGTGCCACCTCCGGGACTAGTGGGACCCAGTACTTC
TRBJ1-6 | - | TRBV15 | 15 | many | CATSRSRNYNSPLHF | TGTGCCACCAGCAGATCCAGGAACTATAATTCACCCCTCCACTTT
TRBJ1-1 | - | TRBV15 | 18 | - | CATSSTPPHGEKTTEAFF | TGTGCCACCAGCAGCACACCCCCTCACGGGGAAAAGACGACTGAAGCTTTCTTT
TRBJ1-1 | - | TRBV5-6 | 15 | once | CASSPAGGAMTEAFF | TGTGCCAGCAGCCCAGCCGGGGGGGCCATGACTGAAGCTTTCTTT
TRBJ2-3 | - | TRBV7-9 | 16 | - | CASSPTREGWTDTQYF | TGTGCCAGCAGCCCAACTCGCGAGGGATGGACAGATACGCAGTATTTT
TRBJ2-2 | - | TRBV6-5 | 13 | few | CASSYEVAGELFF | TGTGCCAGCAGTTATGAGGTCGCCGGGGAGCTGTTTTTT
TRBJ2-1 | TRBD1 | TRBV7-9 | 16 | - | CASSLLGQGVNNEQFF | TGTGCCAGCAGCCTACTAGGACAGGGAGTCAACAATGAGCAGTTCTTC
TRBJ2-1 | TRBD1 | TRBV28 | 15 | - | CASSFPGQGVHEQFF | TGTGCCAGCAGTTTTCCGGGACAGGGGGTACATGAGCAGTTCTTC
TRBJ1-1 | - | TRBV12-3/TRBV12-4 | 13 | once | CASSLAVGVEAFF | TGTGCCAGCAGCCTAGCCGTCGGGGTTGAAGCTTTCTTT
TRBJ2-7 | - | TRBV20-1 | 14 | - | CSATPGEGLDEQYF | TGCAGTGCTACCCCCGGTGAGGGACTCGACGAGCAGTACTTC
TRBJ1-5 | - | TRBV4-1 | 16 | - | CASSQSPPGGHQPQHF | TGCGCCAGCAGCCAATCGCCTCCTGGTGGTCATCAGCCCCAGCATTTT
TRBJ2-3 | - | TRBV28 | 13 | - | CASSFRTDDTQYF | TGTGCCAGCAGTTTCCGGACAGACGATACGCAGTATTTT
TRBJ2-7 | TRBD1 | TRBV4-1 | 14 | - | CASSQVGQGYEQYF | TGCGCCAGCAGCCAAGTTGGACAGGGCTACGAGCAGTACTTC
TRBJ2-7 | - | TRBV7-6 | 14 | - | CASSLEAGVHEQYF | TGTGCCAGCAGCTTAGAGGCAGGGGTCCACGAGCAGTACTTC
TRBJ1-4 | - | TRBV28 | 15 | many | CASRGHRETNEKLFF | TGTGCCAGCAGAGGACATCGGGAGACTAATGAAAAACTGTTTTTT
TRBJ1-2 | - | TRBV28 | 14 | - | CASAETFVNYGYTF | TGTGCCAGCGCGGAGACATTCGTTAACTATGGCTACACCTTC
TRBJ1-1 | - | TRBV6-6 | 11 | few | CASTRNTEAFF | TGTGCCAGCACGCGTAACACTGAAGCTTTCTTT
TRBJ2-5 | - | TRBV7-6 | 15 | - | CASSRVEGLQETQYF | TGTGCCAGCAGCCGGGTGGAGGGCCTACAAGAGACCCAGTACTTC
TRBJ2-1 | TRBD1 | TRBV4-1 | 16 | few | CASSHQDRGPYNEQFF | TGCGCCAGCAGCCACCAAGACAGGGGACCCTACAATGAGCAGTTCTTC
TRBJ2-1 | TRBD1 | TRBV7-8 | 15 | many | CASSLAAGGNNEQFF | TGTGCCAGCAGCTTAGCTGCAGGGGGTAACAATGAGCAGTTCTTC
TRBJ2-7 | - | TRBV12-3/TRBV12-4 | 11 | many | CASSVNYEQYF | TGTGCCAGCAGTGTAAACTACGAGCAGTACTTC
TRBJ2-1 | - | TRBV7-2 | 14 | few | CASSTWTEYNEQFF | TGTGCCAGCAGCACCTGGACAGAGTACAATGAGCAGTTCTTC
TRBJ2-7 | TRBD1 | TRBV27 | 14 | few | CASRTGGVGYEQYF | TGTGCCAGCAGGACAGGGGGGGTTGGGTACGAGCAGTACTTC
TRBJ2-1 | TRBD2 | TRBV5-1 | 16 | few | CASSLAGTSGGYEQFF | TGCGCCAGCAGCTTGGCCGGGACTAGCGGGGGGTATGAGCAGTTCTTC
TRBJ2-5 | TRBD2 | TRBV4-1 | 16 | - | CASSRILAGGQETQYF | TGCGCCAGCAGCCGGATACTAGCGGGGGGGCAAGAGACCCAGTACTTC
TRBJ2-7 | - | TRBV7-8 | 14 | - | CASSPDPTSYEQYF | TGTGCCAGCAGCCCGGATCCGACCTCCTACGAGCAGTACTTC
TRBJ1-6 | TRBD1 | TRBV6-6 | 15 | - | CASSYLQGFNSPLHF | TGTGCCAGCAGTTACCTACAGGGGTTTAATTCACCCCTCCACTTT
TRBJ2-5 | - | TRBV4-1 | 16 | - | CASSQAFPDLQETQYF | TGCGCCAGCAGCCAAGCTTTCCCAGATCTTCAAGAGACCCAGTACTTC
TRBJ1-1 | TRBD1 | TRBV11-2 | 13 | - | CASSAGGAVEAFF | TGTGCCAGCAGCGCAGGGGGCGCAGTTGAAGCTTTCTTT
TRBJ1-6 | - | TRBV28 | 13 | - | CASRQGPGPPLHF | TGTGCCAGCAGACAGGGCCCGGGTCCACCCCTCCACTTT
TRBJ1-4 | TRBD1 | TRBV7-6 | 15 | - | CASSPSGQGKEKLFF | TGTGCCAGCAGCCCCTCCGGACAGGGAAAGGAAAAACTGTTTTTT
TRBJ2-1 | - | TRBV29-1 | 13 | - | CSAGTVTYNEQFF | TGCAGCGCAGGGACGGTGACCTACAATGAGCAGTTCTTC
TRBJ1-5 | - | TRBV20-1 | 11 | - | CSARESGPQHF | TGCAGTGCTAGAGAGAGTGGGCCCCAGCATTTT